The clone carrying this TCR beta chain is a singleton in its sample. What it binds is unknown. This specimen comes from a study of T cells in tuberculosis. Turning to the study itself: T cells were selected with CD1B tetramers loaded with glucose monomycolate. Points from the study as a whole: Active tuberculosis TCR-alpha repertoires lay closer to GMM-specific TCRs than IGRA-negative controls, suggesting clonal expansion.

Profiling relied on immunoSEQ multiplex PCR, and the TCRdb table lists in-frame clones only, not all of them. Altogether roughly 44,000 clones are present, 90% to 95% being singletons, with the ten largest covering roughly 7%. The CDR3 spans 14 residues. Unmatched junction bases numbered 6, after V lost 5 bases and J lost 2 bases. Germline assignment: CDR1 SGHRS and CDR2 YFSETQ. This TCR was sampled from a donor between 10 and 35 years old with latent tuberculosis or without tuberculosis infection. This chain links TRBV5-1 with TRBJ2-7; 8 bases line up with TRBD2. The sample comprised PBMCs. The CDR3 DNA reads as TGCGCCAGCAGTCCGCGGGGGGAGCCCTACGAGCAGTACTTC. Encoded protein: CASSPRGEPYEQYF.